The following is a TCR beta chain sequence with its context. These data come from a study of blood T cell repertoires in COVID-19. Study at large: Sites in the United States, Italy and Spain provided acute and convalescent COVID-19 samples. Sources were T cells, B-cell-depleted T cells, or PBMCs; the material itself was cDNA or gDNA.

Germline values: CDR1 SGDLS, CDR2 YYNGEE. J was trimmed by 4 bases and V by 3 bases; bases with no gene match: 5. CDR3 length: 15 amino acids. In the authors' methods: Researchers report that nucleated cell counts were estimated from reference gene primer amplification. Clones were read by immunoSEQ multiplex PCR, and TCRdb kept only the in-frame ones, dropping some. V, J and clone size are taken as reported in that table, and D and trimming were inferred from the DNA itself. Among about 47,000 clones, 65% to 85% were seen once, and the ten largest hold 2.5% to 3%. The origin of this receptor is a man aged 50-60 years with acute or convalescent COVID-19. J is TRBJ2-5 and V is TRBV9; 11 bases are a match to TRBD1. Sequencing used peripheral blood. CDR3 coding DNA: TGTGCCAGCAGCGAGGGACAGGGGGAAGGAGAGACCCAGTACTTC. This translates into CASSEGQGEGETQYF.